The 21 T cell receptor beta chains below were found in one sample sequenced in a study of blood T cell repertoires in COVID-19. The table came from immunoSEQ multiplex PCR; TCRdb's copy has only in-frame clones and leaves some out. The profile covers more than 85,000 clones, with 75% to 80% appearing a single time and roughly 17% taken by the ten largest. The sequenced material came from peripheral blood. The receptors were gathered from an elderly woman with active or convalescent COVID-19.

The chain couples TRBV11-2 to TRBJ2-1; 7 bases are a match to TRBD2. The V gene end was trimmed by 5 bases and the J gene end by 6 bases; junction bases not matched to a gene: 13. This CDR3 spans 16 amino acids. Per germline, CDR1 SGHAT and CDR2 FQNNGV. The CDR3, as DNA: TGTGCCAGCAGCGGGAAAGTAGCGGGTAACGCCAATGAGCAGTTCTTC. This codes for CASSGKVAGNANEQFF.

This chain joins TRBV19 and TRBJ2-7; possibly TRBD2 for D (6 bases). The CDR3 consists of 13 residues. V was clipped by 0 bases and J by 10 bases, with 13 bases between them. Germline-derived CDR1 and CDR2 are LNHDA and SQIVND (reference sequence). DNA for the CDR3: TGTGCCAGTAGTATAGATCTGGGGGGAAGTCAGTACTTC. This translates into CASSIDLGGSQYF. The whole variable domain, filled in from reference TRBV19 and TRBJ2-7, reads DGGITQSPKYLFRKEGQNVTLSCEQNLNHDAMYWYRQDPGQGLRLIYYSQIVNDFQKGDIAEGYSVSREKKESFPLTVTSAQKNPTAFYLCASSIDLGGSQYFGPGTRLTVT.

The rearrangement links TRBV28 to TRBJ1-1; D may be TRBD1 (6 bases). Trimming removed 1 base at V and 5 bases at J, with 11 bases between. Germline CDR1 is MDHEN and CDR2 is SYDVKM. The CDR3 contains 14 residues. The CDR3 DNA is TGTGCCAGCAGTTTATCAGGGGTTTCGACTGAAGCTTTCTTT. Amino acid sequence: CASSLSGVSTEAFF.

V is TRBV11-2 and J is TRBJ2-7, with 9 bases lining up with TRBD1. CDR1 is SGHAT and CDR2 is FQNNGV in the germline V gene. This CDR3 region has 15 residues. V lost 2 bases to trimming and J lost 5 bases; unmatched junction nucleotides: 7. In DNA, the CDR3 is TGTGCCAGCAGCTTATCAGCCGGGACAGGGCACGAGCAGTACTTC. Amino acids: CASSLSAGTGHEQYF.

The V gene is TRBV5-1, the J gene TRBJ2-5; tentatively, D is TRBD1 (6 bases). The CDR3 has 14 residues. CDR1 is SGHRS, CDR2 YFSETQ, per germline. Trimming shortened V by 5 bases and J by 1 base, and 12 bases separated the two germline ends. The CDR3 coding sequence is TGCGCCAGCAGTGGGCAGGGGTTCCAAGAGACCCAGTACTTC. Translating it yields CASSGQGFQETQYF.

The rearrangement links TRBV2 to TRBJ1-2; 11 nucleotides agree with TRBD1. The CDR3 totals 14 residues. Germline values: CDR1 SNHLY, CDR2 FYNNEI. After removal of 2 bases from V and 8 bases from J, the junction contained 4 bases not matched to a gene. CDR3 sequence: CASSEFRTGGGYTF. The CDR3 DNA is TGTGCCAGCAGTGAATTCAGGACAGGGGGCGGCTACACCTTC.

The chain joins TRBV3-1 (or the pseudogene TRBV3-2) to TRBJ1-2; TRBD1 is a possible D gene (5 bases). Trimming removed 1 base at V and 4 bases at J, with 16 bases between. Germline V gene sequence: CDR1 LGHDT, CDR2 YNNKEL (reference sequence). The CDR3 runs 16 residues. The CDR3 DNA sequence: TGTGCCAGCAGCCAAGGGGCTGGGGGGTTGACCTATGGCTACACCTTC. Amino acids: CASSQGAGGLTYGYTF.

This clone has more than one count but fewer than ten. The CDR3 protein is CATSALNYGYTF. The CDR3 nucleotides are TGTGCCACCAGTGCCTTGAACTATGGCTACACCTTC. The genes are TRBV24-1 and TRBJ1-2; no firm D call. There are 12 residues in the CDR3. Trimming stripped 5 bases from V and 2 bases from J, with 5 bases between. Germline loops: CDR1 KGHDR, CDR2 SFDVKD.

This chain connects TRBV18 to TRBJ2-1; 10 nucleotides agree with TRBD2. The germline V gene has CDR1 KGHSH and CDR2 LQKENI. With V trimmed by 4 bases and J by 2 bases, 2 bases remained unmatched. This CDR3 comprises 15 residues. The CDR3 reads CASSQTSGAYNEQFF. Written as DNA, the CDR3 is TGTGCCAGCTCACAAACTAGCGGGGCCTACAATGAGCAGTTCTTC.

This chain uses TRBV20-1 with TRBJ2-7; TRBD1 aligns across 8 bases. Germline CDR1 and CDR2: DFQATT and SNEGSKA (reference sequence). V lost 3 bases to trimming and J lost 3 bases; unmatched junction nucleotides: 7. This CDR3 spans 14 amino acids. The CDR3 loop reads CSASAGGYLYEQYF. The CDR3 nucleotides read TGCAGTGCTAGTGCAGGGGGCTATCTCTACGAGCAGTACTTC.

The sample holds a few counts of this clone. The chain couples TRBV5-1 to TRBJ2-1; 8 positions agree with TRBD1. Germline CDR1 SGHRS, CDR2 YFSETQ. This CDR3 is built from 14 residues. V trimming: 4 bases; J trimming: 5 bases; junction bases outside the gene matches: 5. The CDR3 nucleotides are TGCGCCAGCAGCGCTCAGGGGGCGGACAATGAGCAGTTCTTC. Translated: CASSAQGADNEQFF.

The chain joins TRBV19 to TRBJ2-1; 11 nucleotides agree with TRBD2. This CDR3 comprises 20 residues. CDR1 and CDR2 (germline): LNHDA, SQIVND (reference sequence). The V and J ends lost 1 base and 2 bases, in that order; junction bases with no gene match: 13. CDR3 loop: CASSIGGTSGTLMTYNEQFF. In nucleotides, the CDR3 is TGTGCCAGTAGTATAGGGGGGACTAGCGGAACCCTAATGACCTACAATGAGCAGTTCTTC.

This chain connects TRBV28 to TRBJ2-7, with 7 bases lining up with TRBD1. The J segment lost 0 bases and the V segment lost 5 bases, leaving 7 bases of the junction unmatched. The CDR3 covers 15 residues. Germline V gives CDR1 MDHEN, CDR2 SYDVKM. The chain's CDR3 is CASSRPGQSSYEQYF. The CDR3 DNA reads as TGTGCCAGCAGTCGACCGGGACAGAGCTCCTACGAGCAGTACTTC.

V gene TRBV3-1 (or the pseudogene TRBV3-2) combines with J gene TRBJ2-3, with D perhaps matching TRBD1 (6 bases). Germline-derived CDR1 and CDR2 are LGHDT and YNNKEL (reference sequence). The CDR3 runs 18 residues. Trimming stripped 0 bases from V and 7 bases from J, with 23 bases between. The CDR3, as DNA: TGTGCCAGCAGCCAAGAAAGATATCGGGACACCTGGCTTTATACGCAGTATTTT. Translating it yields CASSQERYRDTWLYTQYF.

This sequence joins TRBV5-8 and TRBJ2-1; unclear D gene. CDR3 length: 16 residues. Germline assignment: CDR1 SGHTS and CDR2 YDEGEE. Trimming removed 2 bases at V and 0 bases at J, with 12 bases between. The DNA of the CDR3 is TGTGCCAGCAGCTTATCAGGCCTCAGCTCCTACAATGAGCAGTTCTTC. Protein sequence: CASSLSGLSSYNEQFF.

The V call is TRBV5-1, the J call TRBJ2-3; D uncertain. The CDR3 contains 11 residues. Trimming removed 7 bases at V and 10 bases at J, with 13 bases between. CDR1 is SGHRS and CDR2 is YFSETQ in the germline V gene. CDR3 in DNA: TGCGCCAGCGGCAGGCAGTGGTCGCAGTATTTT. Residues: CASGRQWSQYF.

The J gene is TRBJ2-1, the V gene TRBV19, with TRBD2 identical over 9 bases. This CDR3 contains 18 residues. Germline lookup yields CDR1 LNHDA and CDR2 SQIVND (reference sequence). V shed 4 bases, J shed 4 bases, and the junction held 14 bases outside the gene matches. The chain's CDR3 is CASSTPGRGGNLYNEQFF. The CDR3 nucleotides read TGTGCCAGTAGTACCCCGGGGCGGGGGGGAAATCTTTACAATGAGCAGTTCTTC.

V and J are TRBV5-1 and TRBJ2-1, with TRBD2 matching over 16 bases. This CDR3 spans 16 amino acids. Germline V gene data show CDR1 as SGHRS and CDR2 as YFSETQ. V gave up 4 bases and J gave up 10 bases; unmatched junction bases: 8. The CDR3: CASSPQPGLAGGEQFF. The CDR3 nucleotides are TGCGCCAGCAGCCCCCAGCCGGGACTAGCGGGAGGGGAGCAGTTCTTC.

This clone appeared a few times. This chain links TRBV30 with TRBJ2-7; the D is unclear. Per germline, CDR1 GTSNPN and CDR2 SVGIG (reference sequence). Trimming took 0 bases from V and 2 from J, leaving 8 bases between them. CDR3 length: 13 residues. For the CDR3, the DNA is TGTGCCTGGAGTGTACAACAGACCTACGAGCAGTACTTC. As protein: CAWSVQQTYEQYF.

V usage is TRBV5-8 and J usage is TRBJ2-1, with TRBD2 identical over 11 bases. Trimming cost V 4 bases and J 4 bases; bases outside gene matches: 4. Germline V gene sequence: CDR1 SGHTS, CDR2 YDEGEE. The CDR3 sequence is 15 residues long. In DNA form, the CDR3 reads TGTGCCAGCAGCCGGACTAGCGGGTCGTACAATGAGCAGTTCTTC. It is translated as CASSRTSGSYNEQFF.

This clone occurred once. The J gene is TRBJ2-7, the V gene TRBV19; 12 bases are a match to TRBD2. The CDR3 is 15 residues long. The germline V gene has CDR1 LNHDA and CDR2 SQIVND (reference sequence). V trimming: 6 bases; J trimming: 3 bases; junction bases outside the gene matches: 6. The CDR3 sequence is CASSRLAGDIYEQYF. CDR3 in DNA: TGTGCCAGTAGCCGACTAGCGGGAGATATCTACGAGCAGTACTTC.